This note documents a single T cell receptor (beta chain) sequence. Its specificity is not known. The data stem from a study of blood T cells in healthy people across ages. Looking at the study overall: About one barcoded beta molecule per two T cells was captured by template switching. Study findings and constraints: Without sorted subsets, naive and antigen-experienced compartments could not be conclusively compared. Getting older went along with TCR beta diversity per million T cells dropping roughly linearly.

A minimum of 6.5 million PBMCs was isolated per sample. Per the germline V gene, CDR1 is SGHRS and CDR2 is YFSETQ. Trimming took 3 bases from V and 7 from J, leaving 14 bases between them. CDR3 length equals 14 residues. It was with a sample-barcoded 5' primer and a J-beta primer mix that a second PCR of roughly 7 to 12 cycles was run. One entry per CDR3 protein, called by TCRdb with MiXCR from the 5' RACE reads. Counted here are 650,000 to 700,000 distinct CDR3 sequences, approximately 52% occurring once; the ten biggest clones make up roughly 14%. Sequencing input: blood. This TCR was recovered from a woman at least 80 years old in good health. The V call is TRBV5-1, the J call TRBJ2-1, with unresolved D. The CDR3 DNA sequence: TGCGCCAGCAGCTGGTTTGAGGTAGGGAATGAGCAGTTCTTC. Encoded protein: CASSWFEVGNEQFF. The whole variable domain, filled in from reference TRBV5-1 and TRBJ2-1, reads KAGVTQTPRYLIKTRGQQVTLSCSPISGHRSVSWYQQTPGQGLQFLFEYFSETQRNKGNFPGRFSGRQFSNSRSEMNVSTLELGDSALYLCASSWFEVGNEQFFGPGTRLTVL.